The 28 T cell receptor beta chains listed next were all sequenced from one sample in a study of blood T cells in healthy people across ages. A second about 6 to 12 cycle PCR used barcoded and J-beta primers. TCRdb called the 5' RACE reads again in MiXCR, with one record for every CDR3 protein. The sample lists approximately 1.5 million distinct CDR3 sequences, roughly 43% occurring once. Material: blood. These receptors were taken from a woman aged 18-29 years in good health.

As to this clonotype: Germline and junction disagree at one end, which may indicate a read error. The gene calls are TRBV6-2 or TRBV6-3 and TRBJ2-1; TRBD2 aligns across 14 bases. CDR1 and CDR2 from the germline V gene are MNHEY and SVGEGT. CDR3 size: 17 residues. The CDR3: CASSYSPWTSGRIEQFF. In DNA, the CDR3 is TGTGCCAGTAGTTACTCCCCCTGGACTAGCGGGAGGATTGAGCAGTTCTTC.

V and J are TRBV13 and TRBJ2-3, with 7 bases fitting TRBD1. This CDR3 region has 15 residues. In germline, CDR1 is PRHDT, CDR2 FYEKMQ (reference sequence). The V and J ends lost 5 bases and 4 bases, in that order; junction bases with no gene match: 9. This CDR3 reads CASSVTGTDADTQYF. CDR3 nucleotide sequence: TGTGCCAGCAGCGTAACCGGGACAGACGCAGATACGCAGTATTTT.

The chain joins TRBV29-1 to TRBJ2-5, with D perhaps TRBD1 or TRBD2 (5 bases each). Germline assignment: CDR1 SQVTM and CDR2 ANQGSEA. This CDR3 is 14 amino acids long. V shed 1 base and J shed 11 bases, with 20 bases lying between them. The CDR3 reads CSVEAGGGRDEQYF. In DNA form, the CDR3 reads TGCAGCGTTGAAGCTGGGGGTGGTCGGGATGAGCAGTACTTC.

This clonotype was detected a few times. The chain carries TRBV4-3 and TRBJ1-2; no clear D gene. Trimming took 2 bases from V and 8 from J, leaving 18 bases between them. CDR3 length: 15 residues. Germline V lookup: CDR1 LGHNA, CDR2 YSLEER. CDR3 amino acids: CASSQLSTEVDGYTF. The CDR3 nucleotides are TGCGCCAGCAGCCAACTATCCACGGAGGTGGACGGCTACACCTTC.

This clonotype was counted a few times. The chain is built from TRBV6-2 or TRBV6-3 and TRBJ1-2; D gene unclear. Deletions cut 2 bases from V and 3 bases from J, with 10 bases between. The CDR3 spans 14 residues. Germline V CDR1 and CDR2: MNHEY, SVGEGT. CDR3 protein: CASSYLGSDYGYTF. The CDR3 region has the DNA TGTGCCAGCAGTTACCTTGGCAGTGACTATGGCTACACCTTC.

This clonotype was found a few times. The J gene is TRBJ2-7, the V gene TRBV6-7; tentatively, D is TRBD1 (5 bases). TRBV6-7 belongs to the ORF category, with a function that is uncertain. Trimming stripped 6 bases from V and 4 bases from J, with 16 bases between. The length of the CDR3 is 14 residues. CDR3 residues: CASSITTAPYEQYF. The CDR3 DNA reads TGTGCCAGCAGCATTACGACAGCCCCGTACGAGCAGTACTTC.

The chain recombines TRBV25-1 with TRBJ2-7; possible D gene TRBD2, 5 bases. There are 13 residues in the CDR3. The V and J ends lost 3 bases and 3 bases respectively, with 9 bases between them. CDR1 MGHDK and CDR2 SYGVNS come from the germline V gene. The CDR3 region has the DNA TGTGCCAGCAGTGAGCGGGTCCTCTACGAGCAGTACTTC. This encodes CASSERVLYEQYF.

This clonotype was counted a few times. This chain joins TRBV20-1 and TRBJ2-3; D may correspond to TRBD1 or TRBD2 (5 bases each). Trimming left V 0 bases short and J 2 bases short, with 12 bases between. The germline V gene encodes CDR1 DFQATT and CDR2 SNEGSKA (reference sequence). The CDR3 covers 15 residues. The CDR3 DNA reads as TGCAGTGCTAGAGATAGCGTCAGGGCCACAGATACGCAGTATTTT. This gives the protein CSARDSVRATDTQYF.

A few counts support this clonotype. In DNA form, the CDR3 reads TGTGCCAGCAGCCCCGTGGGGCGATCAGAGACCCAGTTCTTC. It encodes CASSPVGRSETQFF. The V and J genes are TRBV7-9 and TRBJ2-1; possibly TRBD1 for D (5 bases). The CDR3 sequence is 14 residues long. CDR1 and CDR2 from the germline V gene are SEHNR and FQNEAQ (reference sequence). V was trimmed by 5 bases and J by 13 bases, leaving 21 bases between them.

This clonotype was picked up a small number of times. The chain carries TRBV27 and TRBJ2-1; possible D gene TRBD1, 6 bases. Trimming stripped 7 bases from V and 5 bases from J, with 15 bases between. In germline, CDR1 is MNHEY, CDR2 SMNVEV (reference sequence). This CDR3 contains 14 residues. CDR3 bases: TGTGCCAGCAATCCGGGACAATCCGACAATGAGCAGTTCTTC. Translating it yields CASNPGQSDNEQFF.

The chain employs TRBV5-1 and TRBJ1-1; D is possibly TRBD1 (6 bases). Per germline, CDR1 SGHRS and CDR2 YFSETQ. The V end lost 3 bases, the J end lost 4 bases, and 13 bases lay between the germline ends. The CDR3 consists of 14 residues. The CDR3 bases are TGCGCCAGCAGCTATCAGGGGTTGGGCACTGAAGCTTTCTTT. Protein sequence: CASSYQGLGTEAFF.

This clonotype occurred a few times. The chain links TRBV7-9 to TRBJ2-1; D ambiguous. CDR1 is SEHNR and CDR2 is FQNEAQ in the germline V gene (reference sequence). The V end lost 11 bases, the J end lost 10 bases, and 18 bases lay between the germline ends. The CDR3 contains 12 residues. CDR3 coding DNA: TGTGCCGCCAACATAGTCGGAGTAGAGCAGTTCTTC. Encoded protein: CAANIVGVEQFF.

The chain recombines TRBV20-1 with TRBJ2-7; D unclear. The V gene's germline CDR1 is DFQATT and CDR2 SNEGSKA (reference sequence). This CDR3 contains 12 residues. CDR3 in DNA: TGCAATGCAGTTGGCGGTCCCTACGAGCAGTACTTC. Translating it yields CNAVGGPYEQYF.

The gene calls are TRBV4-1 and TRBJ1-5; D unresolved. This CDR3 is 14 amino acids long. The V gene lost 0 bases and the J gene lost 9 bases, with 12 bases spanning the gap. Germline V CDR1 and CDR2: MGHRA, YSYEKL. In DNA form, the CDR3 reads TGCGCCAGCAGCCAAGACTCCACTTTAGGGCCCCAGCATTTT. Protein product: CASSQDSTLGPQHF.

The CDR3 sequence: CASMGEVYYGYTF. CDR3 sequence (DNA): TGTGCCAGCATGGGGGAGGTCTACTATGGCTACACCTTC. The gene calls are TRBV2 and TRBJ1-2; D is possibly TRBD1 (5 bases). In germline, CDR1 is SNHLY, CDR2 FYNNEI. The CDR3 has 13 amino acids. Trimming shortened V by 7 bases and J by 3 bases, and 12 bases separated the two germline ends.

Only a few counts were recorded for this clonotype. The gene calls are TRBV20-1 and TRBJ2-5, with D possibly matching TRBD1 (5 bases). V dropped 1 base and J dropped 1 base, with 10 bases sitting between them. CDR1 is DFQATT, CDR2 SNEGSKA, per germline (reference sequence). CDR3 length: 14 residues. This CDR3 is CSARVDRLQETQYF. The CDR3 DNA is TGCAGTGCTAGAGTAGACAGACTCCAAGAGACCCAGTACTTC.

This clonotype has more than one count but fewer than ten. The chain couples TRBV6-1 to TRBJ2-3; a weak D match, TRBD2 (5 bases). V was shortened by 6 bases and J by 3 bases, with 13 bases between the two germline ends. From germline, CDR1 is MNHNS and CDR2 SASEGT. The CDR3 is 14 amino acids. CDR3 sequence reads: CASRIGRGTDTQYF. CDR3 in DNA: TGTGCCAGCAGGATAGGTCGAGGGACAGATACGCAGTATTTT.

There are a few counts of this clonotype. The chain recombines TRBV5-5 with TRBJ2-4; D uncertain. The CDR3 is made up of 14 amino acids. Germline CDR1 and CDR2: SGHKS and YYEKEE (reference sequence). V lost 4 bases to trimming and J lost 0 bases, with 8 bases between them. In DNA form, the CDR3 reads TGTGCCAGCAGCATCCAACTAGCCAAAAACATTCAGTACTTC. The encoded protein is CASSIQLAKNIQYF.

To note about this clonotype: This may arise from a read error, as a much more abundant clone is one base away. The chain employs TRBV29-1 and TRBJ2-5; TRBD2 agrees at 7 bases. The germline V gene encodes CDR1 SQVTM and CDR2 ANQGSEA. The length of the CDR3 is 12 residues. Unmatched junction bases numbered 12, after V lost 6 bases and J lost 11 bases. The CDR3 nucleotides are TGCAGCGTGGGGGAGGGTTACAATGAGCAGTACTTC. Translating gives CSVGEGYNEQYF.

The chain uses TRBV5-1 and TRBJ2-5; D gene ambiguous. The DNA end favors TRBJ2-7, so the J call may be wrong. The CDR3 is 15 amino acids. Per germline, CDR1 SGHRS and CDR2 YFSETQ. In DNA, the CDR3 is TGCGCCAGCAGCGGAAACACGGACCCCCGCTACGAGCAGTACTTC. Amino acid sequence: CASSGNTDPRYEQYF.

The CDR3 protein is CASSLRLKEARELFF. The CDR3 coding sequence is TGTGCCAGCAGTTTACGGCTTAAGGAAGCCCGGGAGCTGTTTTTT. This chain links TRBV12-3 or TRBV12-4 with TRBJ2-2; D not resolved. Deletions cut 2 bases from V and 9 bases from J, with 16 bases between. This CDR3 has 15 amino acids.

The gene calls are TRBV4-3 and TRBJ1-4, with TRBD1 as a possible D gene (6 bases). Germline assignment: CDR1 LGHNA and CDR2 YSLEER. This CDR3 is built from 14 residues. V dropped 4 bases and J dropped 3 bases, with 9 bases sitting between them. The CDR3 DNA reads as TGCGCCAGCAGCCGACAGGACTCTAATGAAAAACTGTTTTTT. Its translation is CASSRQDSNEKLFF.

This clonotype appeared a few times. The chain has TRBV10-2 and TRBJ2-3; tentative D call: TRBD1 (6 bases). The length of the CDR3 is 13 residues. Germline CDR1 and CDR2: WSHSY and SAAADI. The V gene lost 6 bases and the J gene lost 6 bases, with 13 bases spanning the gap. The CDR3 DNA follows: TGCGCCAGCAGACAGGGCTTAAGGGATACGCAGTATTTT. Protein: CASRQGLRDTQYF.

This clonotype showed up just a few times. The gene calls are TRBV12-3 or TRBV12-4 and TRBJ2-6; D not certain. This CDR3 spans 14 amino acids. The V end lost 9 bases, the J end lost 2 bases, and 11 bases lay between the germline ends. In nucleotides, the CDR3 is TGTGCCAGTTGTAGGGCCCCTGGGGCCAACGTCCTGACTTTC. Translation: CASCRAPGANVLTF.

The chain is built from TRBV4-1 and TRBJ2-1, with 11 bases aligning to TRBD2. The CDR3 spans 16 residues. Germline V lookup: CDR1 MGHRA, CDR2 YSYEKL. J lost 8 bases, V lost 5 bases, and 11 bases had no gene match. This chain's CDR3 is CASSSSPGLAVYEQFF. In nucleotides, the CDR3 is TGCGCCAGCAGCTCCTCCCCGGGACTAGCGGTTTATGAGCAGTTCTTC.

The gene calls are TRBV9 and TRBJ2-5; perhaps TRBD1 as D (5 bases). The CDR3 runs 12 residues. V gave up 6 bases and J gave up 5 bases, with 11 bases separating them. CDR1 is SGDLS and CDR2 is YYNGEE in the germline V gene. For the CDR3, the DNA is TGTGCCAGCAAGGGGCTTTCGGAGACCCAGTACTTC. Protein: CASKGLSETQYF.

About this clonotype: Its ends do not fully match the called genes, so a read error is possible. The chain combines TRBV12-3 or TRBV12-4 with TRBJ1-1; D ambiguous. The CDR3 has 14 amino acids. The CDR3 DNA follows: TGTGTCAGCAGTTTACGCCCAATGAACACTGAAGCTTTCTTT. Residues: CVSSLRPMNTEAFF.

J is TRBJ1-4 and V is TRBV20-1; no clear D. This CDR3 contains 13 residues. The germline CDR1 and CDR2 sequences are DFQATT and SNEGSKA (reference sequence). V was shortened by 6 bases and J by 3 bases, with 11 bases between the two germline ends. The CDR3 here is CSAVGGPNEKLFF. CDR3 in DNA: TGCAGTGCAGTCGGAGGTCCTAATGAAAAACTGTTTTTT.